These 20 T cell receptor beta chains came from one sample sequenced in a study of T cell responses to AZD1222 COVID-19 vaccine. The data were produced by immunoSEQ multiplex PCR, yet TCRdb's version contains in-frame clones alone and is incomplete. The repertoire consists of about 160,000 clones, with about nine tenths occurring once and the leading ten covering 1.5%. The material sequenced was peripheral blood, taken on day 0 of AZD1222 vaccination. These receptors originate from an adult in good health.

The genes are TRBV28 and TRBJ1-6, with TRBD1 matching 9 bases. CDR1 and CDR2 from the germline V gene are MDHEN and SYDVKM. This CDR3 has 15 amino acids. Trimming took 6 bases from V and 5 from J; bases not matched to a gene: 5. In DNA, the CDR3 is TGTGCCAGCAGGAACGACAGGGGGGATAATTCACCCCTCCACTTT. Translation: CASRNDRGDNSPLHF. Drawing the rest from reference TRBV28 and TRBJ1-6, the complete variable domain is DVKVTQSSRYLVKRTGEKVFLECVQDMDHENMFWYRQDPGLGLRLIYFSYDVKMKEKGDIPEGYSVSREKKERFSLILESASTNQTSMYLCASRNDRGDNSPLHFGNGTRLTVT.

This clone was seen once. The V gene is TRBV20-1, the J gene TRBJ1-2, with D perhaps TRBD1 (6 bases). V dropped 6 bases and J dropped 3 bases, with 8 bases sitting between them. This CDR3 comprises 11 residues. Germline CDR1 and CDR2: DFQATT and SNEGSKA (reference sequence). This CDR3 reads CSASGDYGYTF. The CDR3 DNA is TGCAGTGCCTCAGGGGACTATGGCTACACCTTC.

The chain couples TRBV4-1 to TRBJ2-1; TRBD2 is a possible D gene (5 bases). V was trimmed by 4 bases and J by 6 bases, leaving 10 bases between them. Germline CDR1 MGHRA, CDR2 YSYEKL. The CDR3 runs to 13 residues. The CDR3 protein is CASSPEETNEQFF. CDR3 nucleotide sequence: TGCGCCAGCAGCCCGGAGGAGACCAATGAGCAGTTCTTC.

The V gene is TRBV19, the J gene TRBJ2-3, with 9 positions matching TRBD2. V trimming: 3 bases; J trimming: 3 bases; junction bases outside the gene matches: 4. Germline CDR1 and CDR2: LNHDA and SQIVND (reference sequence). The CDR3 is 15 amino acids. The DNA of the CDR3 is TGTGCCAGTAGTATGGGACTAGCCGGTACAGATACGCAGTATTTT. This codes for CASSMGLAGTDTQYF.

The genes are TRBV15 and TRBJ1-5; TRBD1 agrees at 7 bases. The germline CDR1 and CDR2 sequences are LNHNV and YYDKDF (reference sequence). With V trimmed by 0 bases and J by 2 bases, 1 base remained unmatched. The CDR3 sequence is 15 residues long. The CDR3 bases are TGTGCCACCAGCAGAGATCAGGGGGGCAATCAGCCCCAGCATTTT. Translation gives CATSRDQGGNQPQHF. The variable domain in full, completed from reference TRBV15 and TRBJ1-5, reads DAMVIQNPRYQVTQFGKPVTLSCSQTLNHNVMYWYQQKSSQAPKLLFHYYDKDFNNEADTPDNFQSRRPNTSFCFLDIRSPGLGDTAMYLCATSRDQGGNQPQHFGDGTRLSIL.

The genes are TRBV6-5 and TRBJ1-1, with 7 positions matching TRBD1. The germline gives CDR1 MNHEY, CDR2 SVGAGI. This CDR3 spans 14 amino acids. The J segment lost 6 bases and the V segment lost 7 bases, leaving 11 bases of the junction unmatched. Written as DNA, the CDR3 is TGTGCCAGCAATCCTGACAGGGAAATGCCTGAAGCTTTCTTT. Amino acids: CASNPDREMPEAFF.

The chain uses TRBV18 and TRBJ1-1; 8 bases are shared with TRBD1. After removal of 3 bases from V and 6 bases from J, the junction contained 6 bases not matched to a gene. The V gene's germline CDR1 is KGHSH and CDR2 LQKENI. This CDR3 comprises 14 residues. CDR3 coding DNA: TGTGCCAGCTCACCCTTGGACAGGGCCCCTGAAGCTTTCTTT. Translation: CASSPLDRAPEAFF.

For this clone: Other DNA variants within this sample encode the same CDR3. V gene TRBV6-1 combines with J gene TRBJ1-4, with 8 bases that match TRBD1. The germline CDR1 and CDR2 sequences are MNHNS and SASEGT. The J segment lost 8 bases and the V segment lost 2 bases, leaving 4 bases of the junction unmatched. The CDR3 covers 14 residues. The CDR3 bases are TGTGCCAGCAGTGAAACAGGGGGTAGAGAAAAACTGTTTTTT. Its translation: CASSETGGREKLFF.

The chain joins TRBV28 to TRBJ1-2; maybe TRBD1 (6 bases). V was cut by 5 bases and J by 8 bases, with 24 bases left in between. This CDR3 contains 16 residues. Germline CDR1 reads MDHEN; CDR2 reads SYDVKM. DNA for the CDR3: TGTGCCAGCAGTCCCCCCAATGTACAGGGAGAAAGCGGCTACACCTTC. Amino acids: CASSPPNVQGESGYTF.

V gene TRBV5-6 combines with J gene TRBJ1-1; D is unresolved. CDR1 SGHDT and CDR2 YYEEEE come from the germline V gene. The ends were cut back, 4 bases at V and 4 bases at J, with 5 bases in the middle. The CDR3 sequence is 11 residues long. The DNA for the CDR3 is TGTGCCAGCAGCGTCCGCACTGAAGCTTTCTTT. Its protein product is CASSVRTEAFF. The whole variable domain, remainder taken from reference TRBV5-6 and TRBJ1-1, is DAGVTQSPTHLIKTRGQQVTLRCSPKSGHDTVSWYQQALGQGPQFIFQYYEEEERQRGNFPDRFSGHQFPNYSSELNVNALLLGDSALYLCASSVRTEAFFGQGTRLTVV.

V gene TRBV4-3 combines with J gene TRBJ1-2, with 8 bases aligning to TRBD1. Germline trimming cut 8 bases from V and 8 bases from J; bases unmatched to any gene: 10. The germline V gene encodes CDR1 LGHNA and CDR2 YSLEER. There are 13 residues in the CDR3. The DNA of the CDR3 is TGCGCCAGCGGCAGGACAGGGACCCGCGGCTACACCTTC. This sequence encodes CASGRTGTRGYTF.

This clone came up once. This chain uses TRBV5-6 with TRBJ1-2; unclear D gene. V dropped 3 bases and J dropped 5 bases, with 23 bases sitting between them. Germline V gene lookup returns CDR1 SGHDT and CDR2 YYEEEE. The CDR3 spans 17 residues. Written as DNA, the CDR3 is TGTGCCAGCAGCTCCGGTGTTCGGGCCCCCCCTCCTTATGGCTACACCTTC. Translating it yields CASSSGVRAPPPYGYTF.

CDR3 protein: CASSVPTSGEHTSTDTQYF. CDR3 nucleotides: TGTGCCAGCAGCGTACCGACTAGCGGGGAACATACTAGCACAGATACGCAGTATTTT. The V and J genes are TRBV9 and TRBJ2-3, with 11 bases aligning to TRBD2. The V segment lost 1 base and the J segment 0 bases; nucleotides outside the gene matches: 10. The CDR3 loop spans 19 amino acids. CDR1 SGDLS and CDR2 YYNGEE come from the germline V gene.

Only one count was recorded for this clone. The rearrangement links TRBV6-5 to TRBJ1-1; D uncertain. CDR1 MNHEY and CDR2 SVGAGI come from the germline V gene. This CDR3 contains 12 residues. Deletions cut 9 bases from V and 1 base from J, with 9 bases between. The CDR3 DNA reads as TGTGCCAGTGGGCTTACGAACACTGAAGCTTTCTTT. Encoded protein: CASGLTNTEAFF.

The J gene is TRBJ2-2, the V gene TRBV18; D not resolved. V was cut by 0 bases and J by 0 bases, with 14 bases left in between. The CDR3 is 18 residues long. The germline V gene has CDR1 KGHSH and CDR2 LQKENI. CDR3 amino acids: CASSPPLGWRTNTGELFF. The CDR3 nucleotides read TGTGCCAGCTCACCACCTCTTGGTTGGCGTACGAACACCGGGGAGCTGTTTTTT.

The CDR3 here is CASSQETAYEQYF. In DNA, the CDR3 is TGCGCCAGCAGCCAAGAAACAGCCTACGAGCAGTACTTC. The chain uses TRBV4-1 and TRBJ2-7; D is uncertain. Germline V gene lookup returns CDR1 MGHRA and CDR2 YSYEKL. V lost 0 bases and J lost 2, with 5 bases in between. This CDR3 contains 13 residues.

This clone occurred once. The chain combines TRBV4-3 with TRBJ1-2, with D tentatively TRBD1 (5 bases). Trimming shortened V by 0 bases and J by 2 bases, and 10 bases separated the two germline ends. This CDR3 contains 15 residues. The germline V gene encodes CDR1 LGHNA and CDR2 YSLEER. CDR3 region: CASSQDRGLNYGYTF. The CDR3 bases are TGCGCCAGCAGCCAAGATCGGGGCCTCAACTATGGCTACACCTTC.

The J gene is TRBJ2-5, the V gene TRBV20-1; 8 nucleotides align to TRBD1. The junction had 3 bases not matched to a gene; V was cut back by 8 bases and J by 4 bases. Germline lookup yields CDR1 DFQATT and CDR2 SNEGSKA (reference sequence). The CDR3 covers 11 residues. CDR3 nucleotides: TGCAGTCAGGGGGCCGGAGAGACCCAGTACTTC. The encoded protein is CSQGAGETQYF.

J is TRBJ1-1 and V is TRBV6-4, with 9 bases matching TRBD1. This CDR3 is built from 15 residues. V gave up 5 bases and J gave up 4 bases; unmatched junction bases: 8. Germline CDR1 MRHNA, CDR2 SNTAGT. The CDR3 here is CASSNRGQLVTEAFF. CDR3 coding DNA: TGTGCCAGCAGTAACAGGGGGCAGCTGGTCACTGAAGCTTTCTTT.

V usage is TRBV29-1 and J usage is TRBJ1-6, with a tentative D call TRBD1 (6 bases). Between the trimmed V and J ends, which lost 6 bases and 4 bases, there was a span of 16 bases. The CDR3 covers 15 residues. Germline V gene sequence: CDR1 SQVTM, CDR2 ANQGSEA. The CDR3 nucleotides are TGCAGCGTCTTGACAGGTTCCGCATATAATTCACCCCTCCACTTT. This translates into CSVLTGSAYNSPLHF.